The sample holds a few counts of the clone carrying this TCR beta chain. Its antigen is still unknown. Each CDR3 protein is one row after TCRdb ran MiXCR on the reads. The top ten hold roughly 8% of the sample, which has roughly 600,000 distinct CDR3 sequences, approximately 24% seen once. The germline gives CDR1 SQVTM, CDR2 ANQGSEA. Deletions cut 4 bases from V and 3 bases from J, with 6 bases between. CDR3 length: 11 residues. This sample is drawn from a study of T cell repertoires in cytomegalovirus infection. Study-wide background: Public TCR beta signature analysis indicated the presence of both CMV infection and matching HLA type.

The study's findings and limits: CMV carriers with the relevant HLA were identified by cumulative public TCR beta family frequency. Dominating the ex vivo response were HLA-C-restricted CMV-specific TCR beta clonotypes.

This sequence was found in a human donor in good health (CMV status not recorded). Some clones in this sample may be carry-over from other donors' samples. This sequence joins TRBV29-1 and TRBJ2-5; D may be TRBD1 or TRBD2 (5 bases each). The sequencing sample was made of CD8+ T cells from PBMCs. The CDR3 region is CSVVGEETQYF. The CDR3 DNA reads TGCAGCGTTGTGGGGGAAGAGACCCAGTACTTC.